This TCR beta chain comes out of a study of T cell repertoires in cytomegalovirus infection. TCRdb redid the calling of the reads with MiXCR, one entry per CDR3 protein. The repertoire holds some 700,000 distinct CDR3 sequences, with 35% to 45% as singletons. Trimming cost V 6 bases and J 6 bases, with 12 bases left between them. This CDR3 contains 12 residues. Germline V CDR1 and CDR2: SNHLY, FYNNEI. This sequence was found in a human donor in good health (CMV status not recorded). Some clones in this sample may be carry-over from other donors' samples. The sample comprised PBMCs. This chain uses TRBV2 with TRBJ2-7, with D possibly being TRBD2 (5 bases). Written as DNA, the CDR3 is TGTGCCAGCAGCCTTCAGCGGCCCGAGCAGTACTTC. Translation: CASSLQRPEQYF.